This T cell receptor (beta chain) was recovered during a study of cytomegalovirus exposure and HLA in healthy donors. The primer mix had 60 Vbeta and 13 Jbeta primers. Some clones are missing from TCRdb's copy, which holds only in-frame ones; the method was immunoSEQ multiplex PCR. Seen here are around 190,000 clones, 60% to 80% observed once, and the top ten hold 1.6%. The CDR3 spans 18 residues. Germline V lookup: CDR1 LNHNV, CDR2 YYDKDF (reference sequence). V dropped 3 bases and J dropped 2; count of bases not matched to a gene: 8. The sequence was collected from a woman between 18 and 30 years old in good health and CMV-seronegative. Source material: PBMCs. The chain links TRBV15 to TRBJ2-7; TRBD2 aligns across 15 bases. CDR3 sequence reads: CATSSPPGLAGGPYEQYF. The CDR3 nucleotides are TGTGCCACCAGCAGCCCACCGGGACTAGCGGGGGGACCCTACGAGCAGTACTTC.